The rows below give T cell receptor beta chains drawn from one sample of a study of identical twins. TCRdb redid the calling of the 5' RACE reads with MiXCR, one entry per CDR3 protein. The sample has some 710,000 distinct CDR3 sequences, approximately 6% seen once; the top ten hold about 2%. Sequenced: naive T cells sorted from blood. All receptors come from a man between 18 and 29 years old in good health. The CDR3 runs from the conserved cysteine through the conserved F or W. D genes are given only for firm matches. Clone size appears in some rows only: once, few, many, or a class for an expanded clone.

V	size	D	J	CDR3	DNA
TRBV7-8	NA	NA	TRBJ2-3	CASSLVAFSTDTQYF	TGTGCCAGCAGCTTAGTGGCCTTTAGCACAGATACGCAGTATTTT
TRBV6-5	many	TRBD1	TRBJ2-5	CASSSSPGTGGETQYF	TGTGCCAGCAGTTCTTCCCCCGGGACAGGTGGGGAGACCCAGTACTTC
TRBV20-1	many	NA	TRBJ2-2	CSASPYVGGELFF	TGCAGTGCTAGCCCCTACGTGGGGGGGGAGCTGTTTTTT
TRBV20-1	many	TRBD1	TRBJ2-1	CSARDLGQGQNEQFF	TGCAGTGCTAGAGATTTGGGACAGGGGCAGAATGAGCAGTTCTTC
TRBV29-1	NA	NA	TRBJ1-2	CSDLDSYAGGYTF	TGCAGCGACCTTGACAGCTACGCGGGTGGCTACACCTTC
TRBV4-3	many	NA	TRBJ1-5	CASSQDWPGIQQPQHF	TGCGCCAGCAGCCAAGATTGGCCAGGAATTCAGCAGCCCCAGCATTTT
TRBV28	many	TRBD1	TRBJ2-7	CASSLLRDRHYEQYF	TGTGCCAGCAGTTTACTCCGGGACAGGCATTACGAGCAGTACTTC
TRBV25-1	many	NA	TRBJ1-1	CASSPTANTEAFF	TGTGCCAGCAGCCCCACAGCGAACACTGAAGCTTTCTTT
TRBV5-1	NA	NA	TRBJ2-4	CASSLQGENIQYF	TGCGCCAGCAGCTTACAGGGTGAAAACATTCAGTACTTC
TRBV27	few	NA	TRBJ2-3	CASRSRGLSPNYADPDTQYF	TGTGCCAGCAGATCCAGAGGTCTGTCTCCTAATTACGCTGACCCAGATACGCAGTATTTT
TRBV2	NA	TRBD2	TRBJ2-1	CASSEIGLAGIHEQFF	TGTGCCAGCAGTGAAATAGGACTAGCTGGGATTCATGAGCAGTTCTTC
TRBV29-1	many	NA	TRBJ2-5	CSVEWAGGQETQYF	TGCAGCGTTGAATGGGCAGGGGGGCAAGAGACCCAGTACTTC
TRBV10-3	many	NA	TRBJ1-1	CAISMNTEAFF	TGTGCCATCAGCATGAACACTGAAGCTTTCTTT
TRBV5-1	many	NA	TRBJ2-3	CASSPARSTDTQYF	TGCGCCAGCAGCCCCGCTAGGAGCACAGATACGCAGTATTTT
TRBV3-1	NA	NA	TRBJ2-2	CASSQILTGPGELFF	TGTGCCAGCAGCCAAATCCTTACGGGACCCGGGGAGCTGTTTTTT
TRBV6-1	NA	NA	TRBJ2-1	CASSPRQGTTNEQFF	TGTGCCAGCAGTCCCCGACAGGGGACTACCAATGAGCAGTTCTTC
TRBV4-2	many	NA	TRBJ2-2	CASSLNRQKNTGELFF	TGTGCCAGCAGCCTTAACCGACAAAAGAACACCGGGGAGCTGTTTTTT
TRBV6-5	many	NA	TRBJ1-1	CASSLTGYEAFF	TGTGCCAGCAGTTTGACCGGGTATGAAGCTTTCTTT
TRBV27	many	NA	TRBJ2-1	CASSLSAGDTAEQFF	TGTGCCAGCAGTTTATCTGCCGGGGACACAGCTGAGCAGTTCTTC
TRBV7-9	NA	NA	TRBJ2-1	CASSLEGSGPFF	TGTGCCAGCAGCTTAGAAGGGAGCGGACCGTTCTTC
TRBV27	many	TRBD2	TRBJ2-1	CASSSGTSAYNEQFF	TGTGCCAGCAGTTCTGGGACTAGCGCCTACAATGAGCAGTTCTTC
TRBV28	many	NA	TRBJ2-4	CASSAFMGGAKNIQYF	TGTGCCAGCAGCGCATTCATGGGGGGCGCCAAAAACATTCAGTACTTC
TRBV11-2	NA	TRBD1	TRBJ2-7	CASSLRQGAEQYF	TGTGCCAGCAGCCTAAGACAGGGGGCCGAGCAGTACTTC
TRBV29-1	many	NA	TRBJ2-2	CSVEYSENTGELFF	TGCAGCGTTGAATATAGCGAGAACACCGGGGAGCTGTTTTTT
TRBV7-2	many	NA	TRBJ2-3	CASSGQGTQYF	TGTGCCAGCAGCGGGCAGGGTACGCAGTATTTT
TRBV10-3	many	TRBD2	TRBJ2-1	CAIGTSAYNEQFF	TGTGCCATTGGGACTAGCGCCTACAATGAGCAGTTCTTC
TRBV24-1	many	TRBD1	TRBJ2-1	CATSAPDRDNEQFF	TGTGCCACCAGTGCTCCGGACAGGGACAATGAGCAGTTCTTC
TRBV18	many	NA	TRBJ2-5	CASSPPPTGRRETQYF	TGTGCCAGCTCACCACCGCCGACAGGGAGGCGAGAGACCCAGTACTTC
TRBV7-9	NA	NA	TRBJ1-1	CASSLLIPERAFF	TGTGCCAGCAGCTTACTTATTCCAGAGAGAGCTTTCTTT
TRBV6-1	NA	NA	TRBJ2-5	CASSEFWQGQETQYF	TGTGCCAGCAGTGAATTTTGGCAGGGGCAAGAGACCCAGTACTTC
TRBV5-1	many	NA	TRBJ2-3	CASSRASWSTDTQYF	TGCGCCAGCAGCCGCGCTAGCTGGAGCACAGATACGCAGTATTTT
TRBV29-1	many	TRBD1	TRBJ2-1	CSGGKLQGANEQFF	TGCAGCGGGGGGAAGTTACAGGGGGCGAATGAGCAGTTCTTC
TRBV5-6	many	NA	TRBJ1-1	CASSHWLAAAEAFF	TGTGCCAGCAGCCATTGGTTAGCGGCGGCTGAAGCTTTCTTT
TRBV7-9	many	TRBD2	TRBJ2-7	CAITSDSSKYEQYF	TGTGCCATCACTAGCGACAGCTCAAAGTACGAGCAGTACTTC
TRBV20-1	NA	TRBD1	TRBJ1-1	CSAIKPTGALEAFF	TGCAGTGCCATTAAGCCTACAGGGGCCCTAGAAGCTTTCTTT
TRBV24-1	many	NA	TRBJ2-5	CATSELGEETQYF	TGTGCCACCAGTGAGCTCGGGGAAGAGACCCAGTACTTC
TRBV6-5	few	NA	TRBJ2-2	CASSYPNRAGSTGELFF	TGTGCCAGCAGTTACCCTAACAGGGCCGGGAGCACCGGGGAGCTGTTTTTT
TRBV20-1	many	NA	TRBJ2-1	CSARSGHNEQFF	TGCAGTGCTAGATCCGGCCACAATGAGCAGTTCTTC
TRBV15	NA	TRBD1	TRBJ2-5	CATSSSTGGAQYF	TGTGCCACCAGCAGCTCGACAGGGGGAGCCCAGTACTTC
TRBV5-1	NA	NA	TRBJ2-1	CASNSAGGGYNEQFF	TGCGCCAGCAACTCCGCCGGTGGGGGATACAATGAGCAGTTCTTC
TRBV7-9	few	NA	TRBJ2-7	CASSSSGLDTYEQYF	TGTGCCAGCAGCTCCTCGGGACTGGACACCTACGAGCAGTACTTC
TRBV7-9	many	TRBD1	TRBJ2-1	CASSTGTGAPNEQFF	TGTGCCAGCAGCACCGGGACAGGGGCCCCCAATGAGCAGTTCTTC
TRBV7-2	few	TRBD2	TRBJ2-5	CASSTHQRERTQYF	TGTGCCAGCAGCACCCATCAGCGGGAGAGGACCCAGTACTTC
TRBV5-6	few	NA	TRBJ2-1	CASSLERLGSYNEQFF	TGTGCCAGCAGCTTGGAGCGGCTAGGATCCTACAATGAGCAGTTCTTC
TRBV15	many	TRBD1	TRBJ1-5	CATRDRVSNQPQHF	TGTGCCACCAGAGACAGGGTTAGCAATCAGCCCCAGCATTTT
TRBV29-1	many	NA	TRBJ1-5	CSVEDGGNQPQHF	TGCAGCGTTGAAGACGGCGGGAATCAGCCCCAGCATTTT
TRBV4-3	many	TRBD1	TRBJ1-2	CASSRFTGTGYGYTF	TGCGCCAGCAGCCGATTTACCGGGACAGGGTATGGCTACACCTTC
TRBV6-2/TRBV6-3	many	NA	TRBJ2-2	CASSYSWTGELFF	TGTGCCAGCAGTTACTCGTGGACCGGGGAGCTGTTTTTT
TRBV14	few	NA	TRBJ2-1	CASSQDIGRLNEQFF	TGTGCCAGCAGCCAAGATATCGGGAGACTCAATGAGCAGTTCTTC
TRBV12-3/TRBV12-4	NA	TRBD1	TRBJ2-1	CASRYNAGTGTNEQFF	TGTGCCAGCAGATATAATGCCGGGACAGGGACTAATGAGCAGTTCTTC
TRBV27	many	NA	TRBJ2-7	CASGQGGYEQYF	TGTGCCAGCGGGCAGGGGGGCTACGAGCAGTACTTC
TRBV27	many	TRBD2	TRBJ2-1	CASSLSAGGIWDEQFF	TGTGCCAGCAGTTTATCGGCGGGAGGTATATGGGATGAGCAGTTCTTC